This entry describes one T cell receptor (beta chain). The antigen remains unidentified. These data come from a study of cytomegalovirus exposure and HLA in healthy donors. Overall study findings and caveats: TCR beta V- and J-gene trimming was later associated with a missense DCLRE1C variant. Presence/absence analyses treated sequencing depth as roughly uniform across donors. The sole available immune exposure information was CMV serostatus.

13 Jbeta primers and 60 Vbeta primers were used for the PCR. Sequenced by immunoSEQ multiplex PCR; TCRdb stores in-frame clones only, minus some. The profile covers 150,000 to 200,000 clones, with around 86% appearing a single time and about 2.2% taken by the ten largest. This CDR3 is 15 amino acids long. Deletions cut 0 bases from V and 4 bases from J, with 12 bases between. Germline values: CDR1 MNHNY, CDR2 SVGAGI (reference sequence). Participants comprised healthy donors of bone marrow. The gene calls are TRBV6-6 and TRBJ1-2; TRBD1 is a possible D gene (5 bases). The sequence was obtained from a male donor in good health and CMV-seronegative. The sample comprised PBMCs. The CDR3 loop reads CASSYSRQNTYGYTF. The CDR3, as DNA: TGTGCCAGCAGTTACTCGAGACAGAACACCTATGGCTACACCTTC.